What follows are 21 T cell receptor beta chains derived from one specimen sequenced in a study of human T cells and chemical hapten exposure. TCRdb called the RACE reads again in MiXCR, with one record for every CDR3 protein. The table lists about 55,000 distinct CDR3 sequences, 9.6% of them singletons. As for time point: pre-sensitization, week 0. Sample treatment: therapeutic diphenylcyclopropenone sensitization with weekly scalp DPC. Unfractionated whole blood was the source of the extracted total RNA. Here the sequenced sample was whole blood, taken in connection with sensitization to the hapten diphenylcyclopropenone (DPC). These receptors all come from a woman in her twenties or thirties with alopecia areata. Some clones in this sample may be carry-over from other donors' samples.

The table lists this clonotype with many counts. CDR3 loop: CASSPRDTGYNSPLHF. CDR3 nucleotide sequence: TGTGCCAGCAGCCCCAGAGACACCGGCTATAATTCACCCCTCCACTTT. The V and J genes are TRBV9 and TRBJ1-6; D call uncertain. Germline loops: CDR1 SGDLS, CDR2 YYNGEE. The CDR3 contains 16 residues. The germline V and J ends were trimmed by 4 bases and 3 bases, with 14 bases remaining between them. The variable domain in full, with the rest retrieved from reference TRBV9 and TRBJ1-6, is DSGVTQTPKHLITATGQRVTLRCSPRSGDLSVYWYQQSLDQGLQFLIQYYNGEERAKGNILERFSAQQFPDLHSELNLSSLELGDSALYFCASSPRDTGYNSPLHFGNGTRLTVT.

In its sample, this clonotype was seen many times. CDR3 sequence reads: CASSQSPTGLGYTF. The CDR3 bases are TGTGCCAGCAGCCAGTCGCCGACAGGGTTAGGCTACACCTTC. J is TRBJ1-2 and V is TRBV16; TRBD1 agrees at 7 bases. This CDR3 is built from 14 residues. V was pared by 3 bases and J by 8 bases, with 9 bases of the junction left unmatched. Per germline, CDR1 KGHSY and CDR2 FQNENV.

The chain employs TRBV2 and TRBJ1-5, with TRBD1 as a possible D gene (6 bases). CDR1 is SNHLY and CDR2 is FYNNEI in the germline V gene. V lost 5 bases to trimming and J lost 7 bases, with 12 bases between them. The CDR3 is 13 residues long. CDR3 residues: CASSRGGSQPQHF. The CDR3 nucleotides read TGTGCCAGCAGTCGGGGGGGCTCCCAGCCCCAGCATTTT. Based on the CDR3 plus reference TRBV2 and TRBJ1-5, the full variable domain is EPEVTQTPSHQVTQMGQEVILRCVPISNHLYFYWYRQILGQKVEFLVSFYNNEISEKSEIFDDQFSVERPDGSNFTLKIRSTKLEDSAMYFCASSRGGSQPQHFGDGTRLSIL.

The sample holds a few counts of this clonotype. The V gene is TRBV3-1, the J gene TRBJ2-5, with D tentatively TRBD1 or TRBD2 (5 bases each). V lost 2 bases and J 1 base, leaving 11 bases between the germline ends. There are 15 residues in the CDR3. CDR1 LGHDT and CDR2 YNNKEL come from the germline V gene (reference sequence). DNA for the CDR3: TGTGCCAGCAGCCAAAGCGTGGGGGTCCAAGAGACCCAGTACTTC. Amino acids: CASSQSVGVQETQYF.

This chain links TRBV2 with TRBJ1-2; tentative D call: TRBD1 (6 bases). Germline assignment: CDR1 SNHLY and CDR2 FYNNEI. V dropped 7 bases and J dropped 2 bases, with 8 bases sitting between them. The CDR3 runs 12 residues. CDR3 residues: CASKGQNYGYTF. In nucleotides, the CDR3 is TGTGCCAGCAAGGGACAAAACTATGGCTACACCTTC.

This clonotype showed up many times. The chain carries TRBV29-1 and TRBJ2-3, with 7 bases that match TRBD2. Germline assignment: CDR1 SQVTM and CDR2 ANQGSEA. The junction had 19 bases not matched to a gene; V was cut back by 8 bases and J by 5 bases. The CDR3 spans 16 residues. As DNA, the CDR3 is TGCAGCTATGCAACTAGAGCGGGGTCCTTAGTAGATACGCAGTATTTT. It codes for CSYATRAGSLVDTQYF.

This clonotype has only a few counts. This chain connects TRBV7-9 to TRBJ1-5; perhaps TRBD1 as D (6 bases). Germline values: CDR1 SEHNR, CDR2 FQNEAQ (reference sequence). There are 12 residues in the CDR3. Trimming removed 11 bases from V and 3 bases from J, with 11 bases in between. The CDR3 nucleotides read TGTGCCGGACAGACGGACAATCAGCCCCAGCATTTT. This encodes CAGQTDNQPQHF.

This clonotype was seen a handful of times. The chain employs TRBV3-1 and TRBJ1-2; unclear D gene. Per the germline V gene, CDR1 is LGHDT and CDR2 is YNNKEL (reference sequence). V was clipped by 5 bases and J by 8 bases, with 15 bases between them. CDR3 length: 13 residues. CDR3: CASSTGDLGGYTF. The CDR3 coding sequence is TGTGCCAGCAGCACGGGCGACCTTGGAGGCTACACCTTC.

In this sample, this clonotype turned up a few times. The chain employs TRBV2 and TRBJ1-5, with D maybe TRBD1 (6 bases). The V gene's germline CDR1 is SNHLY and CDR2 FYNNEI. The CDR3 consists of 14 residues. Trimming pared 6 bases from V and 8 bases from J, leaving 17 bases between. In DNA, the CDR3 is TGTGCCAGCAGACCGACAGGAATGGCGAAGCCCCAGCATTTT. Protein: CASRPTGMAKPQHF.

Note on this clonotype: A read error may produce the germline difference seen at one junction end. The V and J genes are TRBV20-1 and TRBJ1-2; no definite D call. The CDR3 has 16 residues. CDR1 is DFQATT and CDR2 is SNEGSKA in the germline V gene (reference sequence). The CDR3 region has the DNA TGCAGTGCCCAAGGTTACACCGACCGTGTTAACTATGGCGACACCTTC. Translating it yields CSAQGYTDRVNYGDTF.

The table lists this clonotype with a few counts. The rearrangement joins TRBV7-2 to TRBJ1-3; no clear D. CDR3 length: 18 amino acids. Looked up from germline, CDR1 is SGHTA and CDR2 is FQGNSA. With 5 bases removed from V and 0 bases from J, the gap between germline ends came to 20 bases. The CDR3 DNA reads TGTGCCAGCAGCCTCAAAATAGGTCAGGAGTCCTCTGGAAACACCATATATTTT. The encoded protein is CASSLKIGQESSGNTIYF. The whole variable domain, remainder taken from reference TRBV7-2 and TRBJ1-3, is GAGVSQSPSNKVTEKGKDVELRCDPISGHTALYWYRQSLGQGLEFLIYFQGNSAPDKSGLPSDRFSAERTGGSVSTLTIQRTQQEDSAVYLCASSLKIGQESSGNTIYFGEGSWLTVV.

This clonotype was found many times. The chain uses TRBV18 and TRBJ2-1; 10 nucleotides line up with TRBD2. Germline CDR1 KGHSH, CDR2 LQKENI. The J segment lost 4 bases and the V segment lost 3 bases, leaving 6 bases of the junction unmatched. The CDR3 covers 16 residues. The CDR3 DNA is TGTGCCAGCTCACCTGTAGCGGGGGGACTATACAATGAGCAGTTCTTC. As protein: CASSPVAGGLYNEQFF. Variable domain in full (rest from reference TRBV18 and TRBJ2-1): NAGVMQNPRHLVRRRGQEARLRCSPMKGHSHVYWYRQLPEEGLKFMVYLQKENIIDESGMPKERFSAEFPKEGPSILRIQQVVRGDSAAYFCASSPVAGGLYNEQFFGPGTRLTVL.

The CDR3 region is CASSLGGSGGGEQFF. The DNA for the CDR3 is TGTGCCAGCAGCTTAGGCGGGTCTGGGGGTGGTGAGCAGTTCTTC. This sequence joins TRBV7-6 and TRBJ2-1; D is possibly TRBD1 or TRBD2 (5 bases each). CDR1 SGHVS and CDR2 FNYEAQ come from the germline V gene. Trimming stripped 1 base from V and 9 bases from J, with 16 bases between. The CDR3 contains 15 residues.

This sequence joins TRBV12-3 or TRBV12-4 and TRBJ2-6; D is undetermined. This CDR3 is 15 amino acids long. Trimming shortened V by 3 bases and J by 0 bases, and 6 bases separated the two germline ends. This chain's CDR3 is CASSLSSSGANVLTF. CDR3 coding DNA: TGTGCCAGCAGTTTGAGTTCCTCTGGGGCCAACGTCCTGACTTTC.

This clonotype was seen more than once but under ten times. This chain uses TRBV2 with TRBJ2-1; 7 nucleotides match TRBD1. CDR1 is SNHLY, CDR2 FYNNEI, per germline. V dropped 1 base and J dropped 2; count of bases not matched to a gene: 2. The CDR3 has 15 residues. In DNA, the CDR3 is TGTGCCAGCAGTGAAGAAGGGGGCGCCTACAATGAGCAGTTCTTC. This sequence encodes CASSEEGGAYNEQFF.

This sequence joins TRBV7-9 and TRBJ2-7, with D perhaps matching TRBD1 (6 bases). The V and J ends lost 3 bases and 6 bases respectively, with 15 bases between them. The length of the CDR3 is 14 residues. In germline, CDR1 is SEHNR, CDR2 FQNEAQ (reference sequence). This CDR3 is CASSFSQGISEQYF. The DNA for the CDR3 is TGTGCCAGCAGCTTTTCGCAGGGGATCAGCGAGCAGTACTTC.

This clonotype was observed a handful of times. The genes are TRBV20-1 and TRBJ2-3; TRBD2 aligns across 11 bases. The CDR3 runs to 16 residues. V lost 1 base and J lost 1; bases outside the gene matches: 4. Germline assignment: CDR1 DFQATT and CDR2 SNEGSKA (reference sequence). The CDR3: CSARVLAGGRTDTQYF. The CDR3 DNA reads as TGCAGTGCTAGAGTCCTAGCGGGGGGACGCACAGATACGCAGTATTTT.

This clonotype was seen many times. The chain is built from TRBV3-1 and TRBJ2-3, with D hard to call. The germline gives CDR1 LGHDT, CDR2 YNNKEL (reference sequence). This CDR3 contains 13 residues. V lost 3 bases and J lost 3, with 7 bases in between. The CDR3 is CASSHEKTDTQYF. The CDR3 DNA reads as TGTGCCAGCAGCCACGAGAAAACAGATACGCAGTATTTT.

The chain has TRBV7-8 and TRBJ2-3; TRBD2 matches 9 bases. J lost 2 bases, V lost 1 base, and 4 bases had no gene match. This CDR3 has 16 amino acids. CDR1 is SGHVS and CDR2 is FQNEAQ in the germline V gene. The DNA for the CDR3 is TGTGCCAGCAGCTTAGAGGGACTAGCTTACACAGATACGCAGTATTTT. As protein: CASSLEGLAYTDTQYF.

Only a few counts were recorded for this clonotype. V is TRBV18 and J is TRBJ2-7; D gene uncertain. CDR1 is KGHSH, CDR2 LQKENI, per germline. The CDR3 extends over 13 amino acids. The germline V and J ends were trimmed by 5 bases and 2 bases, with 10 bases remaining between them. DNA for the CDR3: TGTGCCAGCTCATCTACCGGAGCCTACGAGCAGTACTTC. Protein sequence: CASSSTGAYEQYF.

In this sample, this clonotype turned up a few times. The chain uses TRBV12-3 or TRBV12-4 and TRBJ1-2; D gene unclear. Trimming pared 1 base from V and 4 bases from J, leaving 4 bases between. This CDR3 is built from 12 residues. In DNA, the CDR3 is TGTGCCAGCAGTTTAGGGAGCTATGGCTACACCTTC. It translates to CASSLGSYGYTF.